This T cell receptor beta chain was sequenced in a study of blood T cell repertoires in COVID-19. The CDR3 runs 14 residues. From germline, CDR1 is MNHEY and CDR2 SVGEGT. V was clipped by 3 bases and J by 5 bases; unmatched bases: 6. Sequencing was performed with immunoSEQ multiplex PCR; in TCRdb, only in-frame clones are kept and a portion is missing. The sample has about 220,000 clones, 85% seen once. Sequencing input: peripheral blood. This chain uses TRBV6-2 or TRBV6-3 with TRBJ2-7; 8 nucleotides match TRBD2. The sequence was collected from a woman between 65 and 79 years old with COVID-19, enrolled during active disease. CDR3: CASSYGGRINEQYF. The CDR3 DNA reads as TGTGCCAGCAGTTATGGCGGGAGGATAAACGAGCAGTACTTC.